This paragraph reports one T cell receptor (beta chain). This sample was included in a study of tumor T cells in aggressive B-cell lymphoma. CDR1 and CDR2 (germline): MNHEY, SVGAGI. Losses at the gene ends were 6 bases for V and 3 bases for J; bases not matched to a gene: 3. The CDR3 totals 13 residues. Some clones are missing from TCRdb's copy, which holds only in-frame ones; the method was immunoSEQ multiplex PCR. The sample table sets out 75 clones. The chain employs TRBV6-5 and TRBJ2-7, with 9 bases that match TRBD1. Sequencing input: tumor tissue. This sequence was found in an adult with diffuse large B cell lymphoma. CDR3: CASSRDRDYEQYF. The DNA for the CDR3 is TGTGCCAGCAGCCGGGACAGGGACTACGAGCAGTACTTC.